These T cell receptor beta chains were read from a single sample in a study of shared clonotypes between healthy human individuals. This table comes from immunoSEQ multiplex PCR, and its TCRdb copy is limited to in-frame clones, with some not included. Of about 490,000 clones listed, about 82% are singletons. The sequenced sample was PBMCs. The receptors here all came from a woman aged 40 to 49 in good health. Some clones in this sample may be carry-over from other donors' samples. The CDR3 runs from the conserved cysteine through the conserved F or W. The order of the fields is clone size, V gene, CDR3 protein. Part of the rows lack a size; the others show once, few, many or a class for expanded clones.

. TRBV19 CASGSEAAFNQPQHF
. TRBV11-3 CASSFPCFPGASNTGELFF
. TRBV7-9 CASSPHSPTSGPSDEQFF
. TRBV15 CATSRLGQGAYEQYF
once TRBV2 CASTAQSPDYQETQYF
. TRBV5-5 CASLPVAGVSEQYF
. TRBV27 CASSDSGFNTDTQYF
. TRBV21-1 CASSKVVGPNNQPQHF
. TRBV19 CASRMLRGGAPSANVLTF
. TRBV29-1 CSVRGSGNQPQHF
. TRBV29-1 CSIRTGQETQYF
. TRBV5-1 CASSLGRGQGNEKLFF
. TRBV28 CASNPTGSNIQYF
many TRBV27 CASSLLAGGLKNEQFF
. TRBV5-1 CASSLDSYGYTF
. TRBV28 CASSLTSLSAFF
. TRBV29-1 CSVQDLTSNYGYTF
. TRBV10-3 CAIRGTPDTQYF
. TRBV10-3 CAISESGGQPQHF
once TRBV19 CASSPDESPGNTIYF
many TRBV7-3 CASSLNRGDEQFF